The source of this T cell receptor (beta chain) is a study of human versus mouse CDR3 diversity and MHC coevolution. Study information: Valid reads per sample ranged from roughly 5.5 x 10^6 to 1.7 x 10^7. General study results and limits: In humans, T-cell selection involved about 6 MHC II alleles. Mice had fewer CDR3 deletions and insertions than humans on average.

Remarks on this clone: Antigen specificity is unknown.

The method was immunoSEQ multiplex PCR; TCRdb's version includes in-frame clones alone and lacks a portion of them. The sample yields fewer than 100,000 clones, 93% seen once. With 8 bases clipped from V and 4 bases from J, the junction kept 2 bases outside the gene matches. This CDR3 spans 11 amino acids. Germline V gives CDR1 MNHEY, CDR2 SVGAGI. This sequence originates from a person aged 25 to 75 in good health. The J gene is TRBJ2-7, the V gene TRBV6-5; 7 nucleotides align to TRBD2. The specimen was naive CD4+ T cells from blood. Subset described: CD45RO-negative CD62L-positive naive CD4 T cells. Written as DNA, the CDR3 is TGTGCCAGCTTGGGGGGGTACGAGCAGTACTTC. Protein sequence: CASLGGYEQYF.